A single T cell receptor beta chain is shown here with its context. As yet, its antigen is unknown. This record comes from a study of cytomegalovirus exposure and HLA in healthy donors. Findings of the study overall: The study put some 150 TCR beta chains on its list as cytomegalovirus-associated. Earlier findings revealed that most TCR beta V segments proved productive either about 87% or about 30% of the time. The records held CMV serostatus as the only immune exposure information.

Primers included in the PCR were 60 Vbeta and 13 Jbeta primers. Original processing methods: Per a later analysis, the number of unique TCR beta chains was about 80 million, of which roughly 10 million were shared. Produced via immunoSEQ multiplex PCR; TCRdb's table is partial and in-frame only. The V and J calls and clone size come from that table; D and trimming were worked out from the DNA. The sample totals some 130,000 clones; its top ten clones hold 1.5% to 2%. Trimming pared 4 bases from V and 5 bases from J, leaving 14 bases between. This CDR3 contains 14 residues. The germline gives CDR1 WSHSY, CDR2 SAAADI.

The V call is TRBV10-2, the J call TRBJ1-1; perhaps TRBD1 as D (6 bases). The origin of this receptor is a woman aged 40 to 50 in good health and CMV-seropositive. Material: PBMCs. CDR3 nucleotide sequence: TGCGCCAGCAGTGGAGGGGGAAGAGGAACTGAAGCTTTCTTT. Protein product: CASSGGGRGTEAFF.